This TCR beta chain was obtained from a study of naive and memory T cell subsets. Losses at the gene ends were 3 bases for V and 5 bases for J; bases not matched to a gene: 7. In germline, CDR1 is DFQATT, CDR2 SNEGSKA (reference sequence). This CDR3 is 14 amino acids long. The library had UMIs added by 3' ligation of an oligonucleotide to TCR cDNA. Adult healthy volunteers gave 2.5 ml peripheral blood for whole-blood RNA. Unsorted total RNA, roughly 1 to 1000 ng, was DNase treated before reverse transcription. Amplification of ligated cDNA took four PCR rounds with SP2 and nested alpha and beta constant primers. Alpha and beta constant region primers primed reverse transcription for blood and skin samples. TCRdb re-called the 5' RACE reads with MiXCR, one entry per CDR3 protein. This sample carries tens of thousands of distinct CDR3 sequences, about 7.2% of them seen once, and the ten largest clones take roughly 9.7%.

The V call is TRBV20-1, the J call TRBJ2-5, with TRBD2 identical over 9 bases. This TCR came from a male donor in good health. CDR3 bases: TGCAGTGCTAGGTTGCGGGGGGGCCGGGAGACCCAGTACTTC. Its translation is CSARLRGGRETQYF.